The next 8 T cell receptor beta chains were all read from a single sample in a study of T cells expressing NK-cell markers. Reprocessing the 5' RACE reads, TCRdb reports a single entry for every CDR3 protein and omits DNA. This listing includes about 450,000 distinct CDR3 sequences. Sequencing used blood T cells: a sorted CD56 or NKG2C T cell subset, CD4+ or CD8+ T cells, or bulk PBMC T cells (not recorded which). The receptors were gathered from a woman aged 18-69 years in good health.

The J gene is TRBJ1-2, the V gene TRBV12-3 or TRBV12-4. This CDR3 contains 13 residues. The CDR3 spells CASSFSRFYGYTF.

J is TRBJ1-1 and V is TRBV7-3; TCRdb proposes TRBD1, but this gene call is untestable without DNA. Germline lookup yields CDR1 SGHTA and CDR2 FQGTGA. CDR3 length: 14 residues. CDR3 sequence reads: CASSLTGRGTEAFF.

The rearrangement uses TRBV6-2 or TRBV6-3 and TRBJ2-7. Germline loops: CDR1 MNHEY, CDR2 SVGEGT. CDR3 length equals 12 residues. The CDR3 sequence: CASSYGRYEQYF.

V gene TRBV15 combines with J gene TRBJ2-3. Looked up from germline, CDR1 is LNHNV and CDR2 is YYDKDF (reference sequence). The CDR3 is 12 residues long. The CDR3 protein is CATSRVSDTQYF.

The chain is built from TRBV7-2 and TRBJ2-3; TCRdb calls TRBD2, which cannot be checked without DNA. This CDR3 has 16 residues. Looked up from germline, CDR1 is SGHTA and CDR2 is FQGNSA. The CDR3 protein is CASSPRTSGKRDTQYF. The full variable domain, with the rest looked up from reference TRBV7-2 and TRBJ2-3, is GAGVSQSPSNKVTEKGKDVELRCDPISGHTALYWYRQSLGQGLEFLIYFQGNSAPDKSGLPSDRFSAERTGGSVSTLTIQRTQQEDSAVYLCASSPRTSGKRDTQYFGPGTRLTVL.

The chain combines TRBV20-1 with TRBJ1-5; the TCRdb call, TRBD1, lacks DNA for checking. CDR3 length equals 16 residues. Germline-derived CDR1 and CDR2 are DFQATT and SNEGSKA (reference sequence). This CDR3 reads CSARDRAGGSNQPQHF.

The chain joins TRBV6-2 or TRBV6-3 to TRBJ1-2. This CDR3 has 13 amino acids. CDR1 and CDR2 from the germline V gene are MNHEY and SVGEGT. Here the CDR3 reads CASSSVETYGYTF.

J is TRBJ2-1 and V is TRBV6-4; the D call from TCRdb, TRBD2, cannot be confirmed without DNA. From germline, CDR1 is MRHNA and CDR2 SNTAGT. The CDR3 has 16 residues. The CDR3 loop is CASSDGRAGPANEQFF.